The T cell receptor (beta chain) described here comes from a study of blood T cell repertoires in COVID-19. Overall study: The United States, Italy and Spain were the sources of the acute and convalescent COVID-19 samples. T cells, B-cell-depleted T cells, or PBMCs supplied cDNA or gDNA.

The authors' processing: From reference gene primer amplification, estimates of nucleated cell counts were derived. Method: immunoSEQ multiplex PCR; TCRdb's copy keeps in-frame clones and lacks some. V and J calls and clone size come straight from that table; D and trimming were deduced from the DNA. In the table there are more than 45,000 clones, about 90% of which are singletons. The V end was cut by 6 bases, the J end by 4 bases, with 15 bases between. The CDR3 covers 14 residues. Germline CDR1 and CDR2: MNHNY and SVGAGI (reference sequence). The chain employs TRBV6-6 and TRBJ1-2, with a tentative D call TRBD1 (5 bases). Input material: peripheral blood. This clonotype was sampled from a human donor in a cohort sampled during active COVID-19. CDR3 sequence reads: CASRRDGGGYGYTF. The CDR3 DNA reads as TGTGCCAGCAGACGGGACGGCGGGGGCTATGGCTACACCTTC.